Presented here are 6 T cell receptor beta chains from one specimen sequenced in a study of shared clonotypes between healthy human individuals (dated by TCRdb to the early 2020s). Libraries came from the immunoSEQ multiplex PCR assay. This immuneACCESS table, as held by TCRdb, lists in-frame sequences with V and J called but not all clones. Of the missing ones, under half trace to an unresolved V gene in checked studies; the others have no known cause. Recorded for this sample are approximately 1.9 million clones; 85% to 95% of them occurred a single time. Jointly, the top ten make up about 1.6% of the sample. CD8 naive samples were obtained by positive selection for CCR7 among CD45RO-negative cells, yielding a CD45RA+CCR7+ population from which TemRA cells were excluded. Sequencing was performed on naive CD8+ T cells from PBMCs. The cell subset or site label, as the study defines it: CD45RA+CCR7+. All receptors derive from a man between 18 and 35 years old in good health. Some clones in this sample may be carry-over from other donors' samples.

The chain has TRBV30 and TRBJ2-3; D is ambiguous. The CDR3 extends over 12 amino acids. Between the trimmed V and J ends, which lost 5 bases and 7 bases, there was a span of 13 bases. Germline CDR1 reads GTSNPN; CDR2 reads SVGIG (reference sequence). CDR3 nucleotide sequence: TGTGCCTGGGCCGACTCTTCCTATACGCAGTATTTT. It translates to CAWADSSYTQYF.

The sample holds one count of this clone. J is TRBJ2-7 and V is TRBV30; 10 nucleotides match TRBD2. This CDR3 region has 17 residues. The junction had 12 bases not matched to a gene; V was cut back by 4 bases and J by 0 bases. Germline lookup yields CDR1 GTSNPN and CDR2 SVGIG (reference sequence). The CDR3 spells CAWTQGLAGVSSYEQYF. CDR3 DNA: TGTGCCTGGACCCAGGGGCTAGCGGGGGTTAGCTCCTACGAGCAGTACTTC. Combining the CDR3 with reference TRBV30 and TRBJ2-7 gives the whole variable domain SQTIHQWPATLVQPVGSPLSLECTVEGTSNPNLYWYRQAAGRGLQLLFYSVGIGQISSEVPQNLSASRPQDRQFILSSKKLLLSDSGFYLCAWTQGLAGVSSYEQYFGPGTRLTVT.

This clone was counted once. In DNA, the CDR3 is TGTGCCAGCTCACCCGCCCTTCCTTACAATGAGCAGTTCTTC. Protein: CASSPALPYNEQFF. V gene TRBV18 combines with J gene TRBJ2-1; D is unresolved. This CDR3 contains 14 residues. V lost 3 bases and J 4 bases, leaving 10 bases between the germline ends. The V gene's germline CDR1 is KGHSH and CDR2 LQKENI.

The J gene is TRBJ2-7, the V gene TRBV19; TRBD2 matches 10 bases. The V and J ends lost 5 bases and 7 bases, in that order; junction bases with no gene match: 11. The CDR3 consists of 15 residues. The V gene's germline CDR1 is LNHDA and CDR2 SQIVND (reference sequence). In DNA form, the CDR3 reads TGTGCCAGTAGTGCCTCACCAGCGGGAGGGGGTGAGCAGTACTTC. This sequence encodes CASSASPAGGGEQYF.

The CDR3 sequence is CASSEEANYEQYF. The DNA for the CDR3 is TGTGCCAGCAGTGAAGAGGCGAACTACGAGCAGTACTTC. The chain recombines TRBV6-4 with TRBJ2-7; the D is unclear. V was clipped by 3 bases and J by 3 bases, with 9 bases between them. CDR1 is MRHNA and CDR2 is SNTAGT in the germline V gene. The CDR3 spans 13 residues.

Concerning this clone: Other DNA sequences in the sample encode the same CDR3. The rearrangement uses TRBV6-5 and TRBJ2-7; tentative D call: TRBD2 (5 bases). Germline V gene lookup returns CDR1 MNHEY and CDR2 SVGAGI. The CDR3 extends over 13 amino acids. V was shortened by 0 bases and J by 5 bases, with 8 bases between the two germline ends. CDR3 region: CASSYSRVNEQYF. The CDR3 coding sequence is TGTGCCAGCAGTTACTCGAGGGTAAACGAGCAGTACTTC.